This T cell receptor (beta chain) was identified during a study of CD8+CD57+ T cells in acquired aplastic anemia. Study context: Sorted CD4+ and CD8+ cells yielded DNA averaging around 3.2 ug.

The table lists this clonotype with many counts. Its antigen is not known. Points from the study as a whole: Found in both controls and patients were some 30 CD8+ CDR3 sequences.

Whoever was chosen for sequencing had shown CD8+CD57+ cell expansion by flow cytometry. Patients had received no therapy at the time of blood sampling. Germline lookup yields CDR1 SGHRS and CDR2 YFSETQ. The CDR3 spans 14 residues. Losses at the gene ends were 7 bases for V and 8 bases for J; bases not matched to a gene: 14. According to the study, genomic DNA was the template for TCR beta VDJ and CDR3 profiling. TCRdb re-analysed the reads in MiXCR, keeping a single row per CDR3 protein. This sample has 200,000 to 250,000 distinct CDR3 sequences, with more than 45% found just once. The receptor's source is a human donor with aplastic anemia. The chain is built from TRBV5-1 and TRBJ1-2; 7 bases line up with TRBD1. Sequencing was done on a sample of sorted CD4+, CD8+, or CD8+CD57+ T cells (not recorded which) from PBMCs. The chain's CDR3 is CASQIHQGVSGYTF. CDR3 coding DNA: TGCGCCAGCCAAATCCACCAGGGGGTAAGCGGCTACACCTTC.